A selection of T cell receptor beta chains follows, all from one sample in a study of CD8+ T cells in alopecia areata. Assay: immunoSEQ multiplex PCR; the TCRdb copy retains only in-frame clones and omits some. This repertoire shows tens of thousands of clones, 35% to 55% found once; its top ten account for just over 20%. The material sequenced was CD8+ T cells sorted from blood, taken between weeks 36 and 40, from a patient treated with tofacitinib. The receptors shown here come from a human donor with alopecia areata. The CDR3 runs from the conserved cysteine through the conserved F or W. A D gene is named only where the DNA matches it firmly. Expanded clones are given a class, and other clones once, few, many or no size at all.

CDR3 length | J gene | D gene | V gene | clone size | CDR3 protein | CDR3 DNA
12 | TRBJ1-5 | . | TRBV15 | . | CATGYSNQPQHF | TGTGCCACCGGGTATAGCAATCAGCCCCAGCATTTT
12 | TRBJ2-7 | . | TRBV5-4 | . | CASSSGRGEQYF | TGTGCCAGCAGCTCAGGGAGGGGGGAGCAGTACTTC
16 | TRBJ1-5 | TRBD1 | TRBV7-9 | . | CASSRTIQGRGQPQHF | TGTGCCAGCAGCCGAACTATACAGGGGCGGGGGCAGCCCCAGCATTTT
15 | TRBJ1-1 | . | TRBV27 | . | CASSPGQGPNTEAFF | TGTGCCAGCAGTCCGGGACAAGGACCAAACACTGAAGCTTTCTTT
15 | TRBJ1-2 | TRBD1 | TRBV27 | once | CASSLRQGALAGYTF | TGTGCCAGCAGTCTTCGACAGGGGGCATTAGCTGGCTACACCTTC
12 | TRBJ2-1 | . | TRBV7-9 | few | CASSGLGDEQFF | TGTGCCAGCAGCGGTTTGGGAGATGAGCAGTTCTTC
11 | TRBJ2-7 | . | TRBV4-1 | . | CASSSSYEQYF | TGCGCCAGCAGCTCATCCTACGAGCAGTACTTC
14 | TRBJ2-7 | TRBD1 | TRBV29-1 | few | CSVAGTGIAYEQYF | TGCAGCGTGGCCGGGACAGGGATCGCCTACGAGCAGTACTTC
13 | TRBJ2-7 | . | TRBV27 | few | CASCPTGPYEQYF | TGTGCCAGCTGCCCGACGGGGCCCTACGAGCAGTACTTC
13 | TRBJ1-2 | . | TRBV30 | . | CAWSPFPDYGYTF | TGTGCCTGGAGTCCCTTCCCAGACTATGGCTACACCTTC
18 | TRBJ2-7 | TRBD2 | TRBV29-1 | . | CSVVGFELAGLDSYEQYF | TGCAGCGTTGTAGGTTTTGAACTAGCGGGTCTCGACTCCTACGAGCAGTACTTC
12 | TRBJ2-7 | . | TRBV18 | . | CASSSTTDEQYF | TGTGCCAGCTCTTCCACGACCGACGAGCAGTACTTC
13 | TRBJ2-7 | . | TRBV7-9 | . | CASSPPGSYEQYF | TGTGCCAGCAGCCCCCCGGGCTCCTACGAGCAGTACTTC
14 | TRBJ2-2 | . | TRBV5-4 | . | CASSLGPLTGELFF | TGTGCCAGCAGCTTGGGACCATTAACCGGGGAGCTGTTTTTT
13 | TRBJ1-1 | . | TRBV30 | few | CAWSNSEGTEAFF | TGTGCCTGGAGTAATTCGGAGGGCACTGAAGCTTTCTTT
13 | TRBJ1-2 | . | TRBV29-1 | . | CSVGTPSNYGYTF | TGCAGCGTCGGGACACCTAGTAACTATGGCTACACCTTC
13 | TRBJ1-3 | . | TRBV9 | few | CASTSGSGNTIYF | TGTGCCAGCACGTCAGGGAGTGGAAACACCATATATTTT
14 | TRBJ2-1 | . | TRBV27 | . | CASRDSSSYNEQFF | TGTGCCAGCCGGGACTCGAGCTCCTACAATGAGCAGTTCTTC
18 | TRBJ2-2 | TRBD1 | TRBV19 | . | CASSIGQGAVVNTGELFF | TGTGCCAGTAGTATCGGACAGGGGGCAGTGGTGAACACCGGGGAGCTGTTTTTT
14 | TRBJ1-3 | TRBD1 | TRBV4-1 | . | CASSHLDRADTIYF | TGCGCCAGCAGCCACCTTGACAGGGCTGACACCATATATTTT
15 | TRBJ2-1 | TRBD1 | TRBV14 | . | CASSATGGPIDEQFF | TGTGCCAGCAGCGCAACAGGGGGTCCCATTGATGAGCAGTTCTTC
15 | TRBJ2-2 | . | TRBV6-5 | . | CATRTRGTYTGELFF | TGTGCGACTCGGACTAGGGGGACTTACACCGGGGAGCTGTTTTTT
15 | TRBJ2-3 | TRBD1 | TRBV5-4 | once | CASIPLDREADTQYF | TGTGCCAGCATACCCCTGGACAGGGAGGCAGATACGCAGTATTTT
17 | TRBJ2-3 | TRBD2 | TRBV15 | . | CATSRDLASGSTDTQYF | TGTGCCACCAGCAGAGATCTCGCTAGCGGATCCACAGATACGCAGTATTTT
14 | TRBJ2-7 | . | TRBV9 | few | CASSVGYGAYEQYF | TGTGCCAGCAGCGTAGGGTACGGAGCCTACGAGCAGTACTTC
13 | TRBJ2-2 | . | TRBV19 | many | CASNTGDTGELFF | TGTGCCAGTAATACGGGGGACACCGGGGAGCTGTTTTTT
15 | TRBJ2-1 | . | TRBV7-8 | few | CASSPMGSSYNEQFF | TGTGCCAGCAGCCCAATGGGTTCTTCCTACAATGAGCAGTTCTTC
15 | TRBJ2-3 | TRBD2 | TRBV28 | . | CASSLPGLATDTQYF | TGTGCCAGCAGTTTACCGGGACTAGCAACAGATACGCAGTATTTT
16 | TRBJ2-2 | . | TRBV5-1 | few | CASSFLGGTSTGELFF | TGCGCCAGCAGCTTCCTTGGGGGGACAAGCACCGGGGAGCTGTTTTTT
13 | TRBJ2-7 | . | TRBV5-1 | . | CASSLDRVHEQYF | TGCGCCAGCAGCTTGGACAGGGTTCACGAGCAGTACTTC
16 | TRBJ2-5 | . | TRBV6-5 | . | CASSYSTAGVDETQYF | TGTGCCAGCAGTTACTCGACGGCAGGGGTGGATGAGACCCAGTACTTC
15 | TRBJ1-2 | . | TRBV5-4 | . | CASSPWLGVGDGYTF | TGCGCCAGCAGCCCCTGGCTTGGTGTGGGTGACGGCTACACCTTC
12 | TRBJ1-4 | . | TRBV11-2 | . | CASSFSAEKLFF | TGTGCCAGCAGCTTTTCCGCCGAAAAACTGTTTTTT
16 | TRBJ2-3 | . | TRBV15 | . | CATSRAITRPTDTQYF | TGTGCCACCAGCAGAGCCATAACTAGACCCACAGATACGCAGTATTTT
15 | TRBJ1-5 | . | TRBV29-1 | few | CSVVTSANSNQPQHF | TGCAGCGTTGTAACGTCGGCTAATAGCAATCAGCCCCAGCATTTT
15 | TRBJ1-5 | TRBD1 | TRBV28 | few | CASSLQGQRNQPQHF | TGTGCCAGCAGTTTACAGGGACAGCGCAATCAGCCCCAGCATTTT
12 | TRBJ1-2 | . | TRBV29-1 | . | CSVVGEAYGYTF | TGCAGCGTTGTCGGGGAGGCCTATGGCTACACCTTC
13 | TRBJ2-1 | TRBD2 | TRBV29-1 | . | CSVRGGGYNEQFF | TGCAGCGTCAGGGGCGGGGGGTACAATGAGCAGTTCTTC
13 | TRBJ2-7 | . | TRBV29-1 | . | CSVRSGQNYEQYF | TGCAGCGTTAGATCAGGACAGAATTACGAGCAGTACTTC
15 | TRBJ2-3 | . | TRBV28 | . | CASSQQVGVRDTQYF | TGTGCCAGCAGTCAACAGGTTGGGGTGAGAGATACGCAGTATTTT
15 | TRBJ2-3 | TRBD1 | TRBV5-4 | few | CASSLGDSSTDTQYF | TGTGCCAGCAGCTTGGGGGACAGCAGCACAGATACGCAGTATTTT
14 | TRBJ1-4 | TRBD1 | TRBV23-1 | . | CASPRRGEREKLFF | TGCGCCAGCCCCCGCAGGGGGGAAAGAGAAAAACTGTTTTTT
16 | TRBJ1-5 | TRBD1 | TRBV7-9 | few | CASSYGGQGANQPQHF | TGTGCCAGCAGCTACGGGGGACAGGGGGCCAATCAGCCCCAGCATTTT
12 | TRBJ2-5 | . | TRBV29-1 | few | CSSTGPEETQYF | TGCAGTTCTACAGGTCCCGAAGAGACCCAGTACTTC
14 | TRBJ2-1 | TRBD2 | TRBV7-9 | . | CASSLALAGNEQFF | TGTGCCAGCAGCTTAGCGCTAGCGGGGAATGAGCAGTTCTTC
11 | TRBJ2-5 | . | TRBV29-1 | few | CSVSGGGTQYF | TGCAGCGTGTCAGGGGGGGGGACCCAGTACTTC
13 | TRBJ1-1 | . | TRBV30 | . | CAWTEVWGTEAFF | TGTGCCTGGACGGAAGTATGGGGGACTGAAGCTTTCTTT
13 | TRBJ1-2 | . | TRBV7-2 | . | CASSTGRGYGYTF | TGTGCCAGCAGCACCGGACGGGGCTATGGCTACACCTTC
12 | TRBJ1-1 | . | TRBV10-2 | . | CASSVGGTEAFF | TGCGCCAGCAGTGTAGGGGGCACTGAAGCTTTCTTT
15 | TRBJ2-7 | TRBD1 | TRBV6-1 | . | CASKTPGTGRYEQYF | TGTGCCAGCAAAACCCCCGGGACAGGGCGCTACGAGCAGTACTTC
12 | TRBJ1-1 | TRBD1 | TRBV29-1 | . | CSGRQGSLEAFF | TGCAGCGGTAGACAGGGCAGTCTTGAAGCTTTCTTT
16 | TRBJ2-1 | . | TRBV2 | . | CASSELSRSSYNEQFF | TGTGCCAGCAGTGAATTGTCGAGGAGCTCCTACAATGAGCAGTTCTTC